This T cell receptor beta chain was identified in a study of Tregs in tolerant kidney transplant recipients. Findings of the study overall: Antigen-driven expansion was suggested because donor-specific Tregs expanded more than all Tregs in tolerant patients. Activated donor B cell expansion appeared to reveal the most relevant donor-specific TCRbeta repertoire.

Clones were sequenced by immunoSEQ multiplex PCR, and TCRdb holds only the in-frame ones, with some missing. The table has approximately 93,000 clones, 93% seen once. V lost 0 bases, J lost 0 bases, and 6 bases lay in between. CDR3 length: 14 amino acids. The V gene's germline CDR1 is KGHSH and CDR2 LQKENI. Unstimulated Tregs (CD4+CD25+CD127-) and CD4+CD25- non-Tregs were sorted from PBMCs. For this clone: What it binds is not known. Other DNA sequences in the sample encode the same CDR3.

The rearrangement links TRBV18 to TRBJ2-7, with a weak D call TRBD1 (5 bases). The material sequenced was CD4+ T cells from blood, taken before the transplant. The TCR originated in a human donor who received a combined kidney and bone marrow transplant. CDR3 region: CASSPPTGSYEQYF. DNA for the CDR3: TGTGCCAGCTCACCACCTACAGGCTCCTACGAGCAGTACTTC.